The sequence of this T cell receptor beta chain was determined in a study of OX40 agonist ivuxolimab in advanced cancers. For the study at large: Therapy given before enrollment (anti-PD-1, anti-PD-L1 or anti-CTLA-4) was allowed, and 40% had some. Study-level findings and limits: At 0.1 to 3.0 mg/kg, clonal expansion of CD4+ and CD8+ blood T cells had occurred by week 6. More expanded clones were seen, on average, in CD8+ T cells than in CD4+.

TCRdb's table, derived via immunoSEQ multiplex PCR, lists solely in-frame clones and lacks some. The profile covers around 70,000 clones, with just under 85% appearing a single time and under 6% taken by the ten largest. Worth noting for this clone: Its antigen is still unknown.

V was clipped by 4 bases and J by 8 bases, with 17 bases between them. The CDR3 extends over 14 amino acids. Germline CDR1 and CDR2: LNHDA and SQIVND (reference sequence). Source: CD4+ or CD8+ T cells sorted from blood, taken in a trial of the OX40 agonist ivuxolimab. The chain carries TRBV19 and TRBJ1-2; TRBD1 might be the D (5 bases). This clonotype originated in an adult with an advanced solid tumor such as melanoma, head and neck, liver or kidney cancer. The CDR3 DNA is TGTGCCAGTAGTAGCTCCGGGACGACAGTCGGCTACACCTTC. Its protein is CASSSSGTTVGYTF.